This entry lists 18 T cell receptor beta chains sequenced from one sample in a study of graft-versus-host responses after intestinal transplantation. Their antigens are not known. Some clones are missing from TCRdb's copy, which holds only in-frame ones; the method was immunoSEQ multiplex PCR. The repertoire holds roughly 100,000 clones, with around 92% as singletons. The material was unstimulated CD4+ T cells sorted from spleen or lymph node cells, obtained before transplant. These receptors all come from a human donor who was the organ donor for an intestinal transplant.

This chain links TRBV4-2 with TRBJ2-5; D gene uncertain. CDR3 size: 12 residues. Germline-derived CDR1 and CDR2 are LGHNA and YNFKEQ. Trimming cost V 0 bases and J 5 bases, with 4 bases left between them. The CDR3, as DNA: TGTGCCAGCAGCCAAGATTCGGAGACCCAGTACTTC. Its translation: CASSQDSETQYF.

This chain uses TRBV7-2 with TRBJ2-1, with a weak D call TRBD2 (5 bases). Trimming removed 1 base at V and 5 bases at J, with 12 bases between. Germline V gives CDR1 SGHTA, CDR2 FQGNSA. The CDR3 is 15 amino acids. This chain's CDR3 is CASSLVLKRNNEQFF. The CDR3 DNA follows: TGTGCCAGCAGCTTAGTCCTTAAGCGGAACAATGAGCAGTTCTTC. The entire variable domain, with the rest obtained from reference TRBV7-2 and TRBJ2-1, is as follows: GAGVSQSPSNKVTEKGKDVELRCDPISGHTALYWYRQSLGQGLEFLIYFQGNSAPDKSGLPSDRFSAERTGGSVSTLTIQRTQQEDSAVYLCASSLVLKRNNEQFFGPGTRLTVL.

The chain uses TRBV18 and TRBJ1-5; tentative D call: TRBD1 (5 bases). This CDR3 comprises 14 residues. V lost 6 bases, J lost 3 bases, and 12 bases lay in between. Per germline, CDR1 KGHSH and CDR2 LQKENI. CDR3 bases: TGTGCCAGCTCCGCAGGGATCTCCAATCAGCCCCAGCATTTT. Protein product: CASSAGISNQPQHF.

This clone was recorded only once. CDR3 nucleotide sequence: TGTGCCAGCAGCTTAGGGCCTAGCGGGGGAAACGAGCAGTACTTC. Amino acids: CASSLGPSGGNEQYF. The J gene is TRBJ2-7, the V gene TRBV7-2; TRBD2 agrees at 10 bases. Germline values: CDR1 SGHTA, CDR2 FQGNSA. The CDR3 runs 15 residues. Germline trimming cut 1 base from V and 5 bases from J; bases unmatched to any gene: 5.

This clone was found a few times. The chain employs TRBV2 and TRBJ1-4, with D unclear. Germline V gene data show CDR1 as SNHLY and CDR2 as FYNNEI. The CDR3 length is 14 residues. V dropped 3 bases and J dropped 5 bases, with 10 bases sitting between them. This CDR3 reads CASSEGQHNEKLFF. Written as DNA, the CDR3 is TGTGCCAGCAGTGAGGGCCAGCACAATGAAAAACTGTTTTTT.

This chain uses TRBV5-6 with TRBJ2-7; unclear D gene. This CDR3 comprises 13 residues. The germline V and J ends were trimmed by 1 base and 7 bases, with 12 bases remaining between them. In germline, CDR1 is SGHDT, CDR2 YYEEEE. The CDR3 loop reads CASSLNRLKEQYF. The CDR3 DNA follows: TGTGCCAGCAGCTTGAACCGGTTGAAAGAGCAGTACTTC. Together with reference TRBV5-6 and TRBJ2-7, the CDR3 gives the full variable domain: DAGVTQSPTHLIKTRGQQVTLRCSPKSGHDTVSWYQQALGQGPQFIFQYYEEEERQRGNFPDRFSGHQFPNYSSELNVNALLLGDSALYLCASSLNRLKEQYFGPGTRLTVT.

This CDR3 reads CASSLRGTVNTEAFF. CDR3 DNA sequence: TGTGCCAGCAGCTTAAGAGGGACAGTGAACACTGAAGCTTTCTTT. This chain links TRBV7-2 with TRBJ1-1; 7 bases are shared with TRBD1. This CDR3 region has 15 residues. The trim removed 2 bases at V and 0 bases at J, leaving 3 bases unmatched. Per the germline V gene, CDR1 is SGHTA and CDR2 is FQGNSA.

The CDR3 loop is CASSIDLRQETQYF. For the CDR3, the DNA is TGTGCCAGTAGTATAGATCTGCGCCAAGAGACCCAGTACTTC. This rearrangement joins TRBV19 to TRBJ2-5; D is undetermined. The CDR3 consists of 14 residues. Germline CDR1 LNHDA, CDR2 SQIVND (reference sequence). V was clipped by 0 bases and J by 1 base, with 6 bases between them.

The V gene is TRBV7-2, the J gene TRBJ2-3; D might be TRBD2 (6 bases). V lost 4 bases and J 0 bases, leaving 11 bases between the germline ends. CDR3 size: 15 residues. CDR1 is SGHTA, CDR2 FQGNSA, per germline. The CDR3: CASSSGVGSTDTQYF. The CDR3 DNA is TGTGCCAGCAGCTCGGGGGTTGGTAGCACAGATACGCAGTATTTT. The whole variable domain, filled in from reference TRBV7-2 and TRBJ2-3, reads GAGVSQSPSNKVTEKGKDVELRCDPISGHTALYWYRQSLGQGLEFLIYFQGNSAPDKSGLPSDRFSAERTGGSVSTLTIQRTQQEDSAVYLCASSSGVGSTDTQYFGPGTRLTVL.

The chain employs TRBV7-9 and TRBJ2-7; tentative D call: TRBD1 (6 bases). V dropped 5 bases and J dropped 4 bases, with 9 bases sitting between them. The CDR3 covers 12 residues. Looked up from germline, CDR1 is SEHNR and CDR2 is FQNEAQ (reference sequence). CDR3 sequence reads: CASSPGQYEQYF. The CDR3 DNA sequence: TGTGCCAGCAGCCCAGGACAGTACGAGCAGTACTTC.

The rearrangement links TRBV6-1 to TRBJ1-1, with 7 bases aligning to TRBD1. The length of the CDR3 is 14 residues. Trimming at V came to 7 bases and at J to 0 bases, leaving 5 bases not matched to a gene. Germline values: CDR1 MNHNS, CDR2 SASEGT. The chain's CDR3 is CASNPTGLNTEAFF. CDR3 nucleotides: TGTGCCAGCAACCCGACAGGGTTGAACACTGAAGCTTTCTTT.

The chain links TRBV4-2 to TRBJ1-4, with 10 bases fitting TRBD1. J was trimmed by 6 bases and V by 4 bases; bases with no gene match: 5. The V gene's germline CDR1 is LGHNA and CDR2 YNFKEQ. This CDR3 is 15 amino acids long. The CDR3 nucleotides read TGTGCCAGCAGCCGAACCGGGACAGGGGATGAAAAACTGTTTTTT. This sequence encodes CASSRTGTGDEKLFF.

The V call is TRBV19, the J call TRBJ2-7; D gene uncertain. This CDR3 is built from 15 residues. Germline CDR1 is LNHDA and CDR2 is SQIVND (reference sequence). Trimming stripped 2 bases from V and 0 bases from J, with 11 bases between. CDR3 in DNA: TGTGCCAGTAGTATACTGGCCGGGTCCTCCTACGAGCAGTACTTC. Amino acids: CASSILAGSSYEQYF.

The J gene is TRBJ2-5, the V gene TRBV2; TRBD1 matches 10 bases. The CDR3 runs 16 residues. The V gene end was trimmed by 0 bases and the J gene end by 6 bases; junction bases not matched to a gene: 7. CDR1 is SNHLY, CDR2 FYNNEI, per germline. The CDR3 is CASSEALRTGGKTQYF. CDR3 DNA: TGTGCCAGCAGTGAAGCGCTTCGGACAGGGGGGAAGACCCAGTACTTC.

V is TRBV7-2 and J is TRBJ2-7, with 8 bases aligning to TRBD1. V gave up 5 bases and J gave up 5 bases; unmatched junction bases: 8. This CDR3 has 14 amino acids. Germline V gives CDR1 SGHTA, CDR2 FQGNSA. This CDR3 reads CASSQKTGVHEQYF. The CDR3, as DNA: TGTGCCAGCAGCCAAAAGACAGGGGTCCACGAGCAGTACTTC.

The V gene is TRBV6-1, the J gene TRBJ2-3; D might be TRBD2 (6 bases). The CDR3 has 15 residues. The germline V gene has CDR1 MNHNS and CDR2 SASEGT. The V end lost 8 bases, the J end lost 4 bases, and 19 bases lay between the germline ends. The CDR3: CASGTSIIGADTQYF. The CDR3 DNA sequence: TGTGCCAGCGGTACTAGCATCATTGGAGCAGATACGCAGTATTTT.

This rearrangement joins TRBV21-1 to TRBJ1-6; TRBD1, the table's D call, lacks a check against the DNA. TRBV21-1 represents a pseudogene. The CDR3 has 15 amino acids. The CDR3 bases are TGTGCCAGCAGCAGGTCGGGTCAGGGGGGTTCACCCCTCCACTTT. The encoded protein is CASSRSGQGGSPLHF.

The rearrangement joins TRBV19 to TRBJ2-1; D possibly corresponds to TRBD1 (6 bases). Germline-derived CDR1 and CDR2 are LNHDA and SQIVND (reference sequence). Deletions cut 4 bases from V and 6 bases from J, with 13 bases between. This CDR3 has 14 residues. The DNA for the CDR3 is TGTGCCAGTAGTAGGGGGCCGGGCAGCAATGAGCAGTTCTTC. Translation gives CASSRGPGSNEQFF.